This T cell receptor (beta chain) was found in a study of regulatory T cells in long-lasting Graves disease. Study-wide points: Persistent Graves' patients showed less TCR diversity than newly diagnosed patients showed.

Note on this clonotype: The antigen is not known.

Time point indicated: persistent/refractory GD, antithyroid drugs over 5 years with positive TRAb. Generation of the TCR library employed RNA extracted from PBMCs. It was American Thyroid Association guidelines that determined Graves' disease diagnosis. Peripheral blood, around 10 milliliters of it, was drawn into EDTA tubes. Trimming pared 4 bases from V and 1 base from J, leaving 8 bases between. Germline V CDR1 and CDR2: SGHDT, YYEEEE. The CDR3 loop spans 13 amino acids. Sequencing libraries for TCR beta were prepared with iRepertoire HTBI primers and Arm-PCR of CDR3 regions. TCRdb processed the multiplex PCR reads anew with MiXCR; each CDR3 protein has one entry. The data hold around 450,000 distinct CDR3 sequences, with 20% to 25% observed a single time.

The chain recombines TRBV5-6 with TRBJ2-5; the D is unclear. This clonotype was sampled from a female donor with Graves disease. The sequenced sample was peripheral blood mononuclear cells (PBMCs), obtained when the disease was refractory, from a patient treated with antithyroid drugs. The CDR3, as DNA: TGTGCCAGCAGCCCTATGTCCCAAGAGACCCAGTACTTC. This encodes CASSPMSQETQYF.